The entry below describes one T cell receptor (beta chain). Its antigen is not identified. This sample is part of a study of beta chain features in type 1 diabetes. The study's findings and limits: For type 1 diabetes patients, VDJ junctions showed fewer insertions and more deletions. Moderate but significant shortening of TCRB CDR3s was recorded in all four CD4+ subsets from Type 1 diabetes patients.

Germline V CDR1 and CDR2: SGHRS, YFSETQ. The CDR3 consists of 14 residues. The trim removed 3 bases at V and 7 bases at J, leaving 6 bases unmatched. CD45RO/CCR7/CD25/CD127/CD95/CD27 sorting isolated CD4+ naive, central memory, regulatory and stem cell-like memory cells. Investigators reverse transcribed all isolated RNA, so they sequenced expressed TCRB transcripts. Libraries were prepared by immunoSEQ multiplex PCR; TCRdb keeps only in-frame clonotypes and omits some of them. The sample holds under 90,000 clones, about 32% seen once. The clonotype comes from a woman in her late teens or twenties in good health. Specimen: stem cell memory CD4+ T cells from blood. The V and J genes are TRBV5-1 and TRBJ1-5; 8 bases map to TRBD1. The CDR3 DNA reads TGCGCCAGCAGCTCATCAGGGGGCGGACAGCCCCAGCATTTT. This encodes CASSSSGGGQPQHF.